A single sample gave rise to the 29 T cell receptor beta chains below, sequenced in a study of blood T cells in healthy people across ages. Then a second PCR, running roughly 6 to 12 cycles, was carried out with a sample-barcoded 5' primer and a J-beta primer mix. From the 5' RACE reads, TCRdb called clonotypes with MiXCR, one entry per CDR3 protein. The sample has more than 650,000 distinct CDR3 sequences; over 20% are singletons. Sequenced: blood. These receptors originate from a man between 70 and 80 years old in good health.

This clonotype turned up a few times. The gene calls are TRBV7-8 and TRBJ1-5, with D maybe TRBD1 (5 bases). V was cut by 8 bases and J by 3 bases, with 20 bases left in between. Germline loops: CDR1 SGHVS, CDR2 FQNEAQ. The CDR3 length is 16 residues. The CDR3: CASAIAPGMDNQPQHF. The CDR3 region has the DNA TGTGCCAGCGCCATCGCTCCAGGGATGGACAATCAGCCCCAGCATTTT.

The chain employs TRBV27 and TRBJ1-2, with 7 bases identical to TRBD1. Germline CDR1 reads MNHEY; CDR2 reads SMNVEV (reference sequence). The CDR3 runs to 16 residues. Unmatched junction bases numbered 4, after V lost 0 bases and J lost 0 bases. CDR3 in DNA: TGTGCCAGCAGTTTATCGACAGGGACGACTAACTATGGCTACACCTTC. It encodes CASSLSTGTTNYGYTF.

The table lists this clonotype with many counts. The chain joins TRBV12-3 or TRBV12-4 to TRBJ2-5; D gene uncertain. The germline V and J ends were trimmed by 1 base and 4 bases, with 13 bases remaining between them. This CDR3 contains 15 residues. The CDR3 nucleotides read TGTGCCAGCAGTTTAGGAGTGGCTAAGATAGAGACCCAGTACTTC. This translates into CASSLGVAKIETQYF.

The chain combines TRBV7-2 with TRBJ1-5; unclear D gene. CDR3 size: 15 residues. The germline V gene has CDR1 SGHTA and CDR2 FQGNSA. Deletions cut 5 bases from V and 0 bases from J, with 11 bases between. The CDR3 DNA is TGTGCCAGCAGCCCCGGACGGGATAGCAATCAGCCCCAGCATTTT. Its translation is CASSPGRDSNQPQHF. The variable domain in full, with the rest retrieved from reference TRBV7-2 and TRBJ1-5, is GAGVSQSPSNKVTEKGKDVELRCDPISGHTALYWYRQSLGQGLEFLIYFQGNSAPDKSGLPSDRFSAERTGGSVSTLTIQRTQQEDSAVYLCASSPGRDSNQPQHFGDGTRLSIL.

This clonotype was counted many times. The CDR3 DNA sequence: TGCAGCGTTACCCTGGTGGGTACGGAGACCCAGTACTTC. Amino acids: CSVTLVGTETQYF. This chain connects TRBV29-1 to TRBJ2-5; D is undetermined. The V and J ends lost 5 bases and 5 bases respectively, with 15 bases between them. Germline CDR1 SQVTM, CDR2 ANQGSEA. This CDR3 is built from 13 residues.

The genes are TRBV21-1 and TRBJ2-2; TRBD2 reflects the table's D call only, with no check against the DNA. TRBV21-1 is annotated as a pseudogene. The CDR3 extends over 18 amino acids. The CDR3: CASSKGVAGLSNTGELFF. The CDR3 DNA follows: TGTGCCAGCAGCAAGGGGGTAGCGGGTCTATCGAACACCGGGGAGCTGTTTTTT.

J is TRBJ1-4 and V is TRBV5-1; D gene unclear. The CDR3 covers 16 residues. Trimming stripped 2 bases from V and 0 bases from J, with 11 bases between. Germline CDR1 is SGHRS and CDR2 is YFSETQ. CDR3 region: CASSFGRPSTNEKLFF. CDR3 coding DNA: TGCGCCAGCAGCTTTGGAAGACCCTCAACTAATGAAAAACTGTTTTTT. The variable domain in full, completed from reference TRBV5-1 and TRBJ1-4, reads KAGVTQTPRYLIKTRGQQVTLSCSPISGHRSVSWYQQTPGQGLQFLFEYFSETQRNKGNFPGRFSGRQFSNSRSEMNVSTLELGDSALYLCASSFGRPSTNEKLFFGSGTQLSVL.

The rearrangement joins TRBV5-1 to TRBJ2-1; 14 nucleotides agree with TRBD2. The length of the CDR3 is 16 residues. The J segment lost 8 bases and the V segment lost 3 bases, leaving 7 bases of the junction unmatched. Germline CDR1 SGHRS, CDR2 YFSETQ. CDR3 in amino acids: CASSSEGLAGVDEQFF. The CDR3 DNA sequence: TGCGCCAGCAGCTCCGAGGGACTAGCGGGAGTCGATGAGCAGTTCTTC.

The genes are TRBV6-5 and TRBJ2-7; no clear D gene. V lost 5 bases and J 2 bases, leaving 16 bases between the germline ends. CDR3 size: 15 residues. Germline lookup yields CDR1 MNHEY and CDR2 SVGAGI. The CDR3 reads CASSNRPLGAYEQYF. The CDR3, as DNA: TGTGCCAGCAGTAACCGACCGCTAGGAGCCTACGAGCAGTACTTC.

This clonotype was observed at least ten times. CDR3 in DNA: TGTGCCAGCAGCGGCCAGGTGAACACTGAAGCTTTCTTT. It codes for CASSGQVNTEAFF. This chain uses TRBV27 with TRBJ1-1, with D hard to call. The CDR3 length is 13 residues. V shed 6 bases and J shed 0 bases, with 8 bases lying between them. CDR1 MNHEY and CDR2 SMNVEV come from the germline V gene (reference sequence).

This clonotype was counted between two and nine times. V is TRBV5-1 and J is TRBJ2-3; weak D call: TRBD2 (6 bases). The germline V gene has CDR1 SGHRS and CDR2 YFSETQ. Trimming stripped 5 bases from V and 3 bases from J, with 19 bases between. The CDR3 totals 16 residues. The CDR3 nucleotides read TGCGCCAGCAGGCCCGCCGGCGGGGCCCTAACAGATACGCAGTATTTT. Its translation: CASRPAGGALTDTQYF. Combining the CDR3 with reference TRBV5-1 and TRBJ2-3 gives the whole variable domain KAGVTQTPRYLIKTRGQQVTLSCSPISGHRSVSWYQQTPGQGLQFLFEYFSETQRNKGNFPGRFSGRQFSNSRSEMNVSTLELGDSALYLCASRPAGGALTDTQYFGPGTRLTVL.

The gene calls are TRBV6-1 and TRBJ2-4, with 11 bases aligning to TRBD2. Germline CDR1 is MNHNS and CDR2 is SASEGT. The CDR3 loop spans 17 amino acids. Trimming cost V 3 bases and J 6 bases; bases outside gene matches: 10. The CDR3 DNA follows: TGTGCCAGCAGTGACCCAAAGCCGGGACTAGCGGTAAACATTCAGTACTTC. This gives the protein CASSDPKPGLAVNIQYF.

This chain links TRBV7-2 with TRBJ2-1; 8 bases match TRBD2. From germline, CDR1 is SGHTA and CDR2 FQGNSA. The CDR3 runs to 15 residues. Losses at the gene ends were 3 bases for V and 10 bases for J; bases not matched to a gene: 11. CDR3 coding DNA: TGTGCCAGCAGCTTCCGATCCGGGGGGGCACGGGAGCAGTTCTTC. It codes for CASSFRSGGAREQFF. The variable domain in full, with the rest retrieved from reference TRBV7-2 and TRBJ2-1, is GAGVSQSPSNKVTEKGKDVELRCDPISGHTALYWYRQSLGQGLEFLIYFQGNSAPDKSGLPSDRFSAERTGGSVSTLTIQRTQQEDSAVYLCASSFRSGGAREQFFGPGTRLTVL.

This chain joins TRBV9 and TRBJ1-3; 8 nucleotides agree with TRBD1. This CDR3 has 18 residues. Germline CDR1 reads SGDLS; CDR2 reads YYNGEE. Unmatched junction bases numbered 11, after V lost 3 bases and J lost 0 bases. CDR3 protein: CASSGGNGQGISGNTIYF. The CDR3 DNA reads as TGTGCCAGCAGCGGGGGAAACGGACAGGGTATCTCTGGAAACACCATATATTTT.

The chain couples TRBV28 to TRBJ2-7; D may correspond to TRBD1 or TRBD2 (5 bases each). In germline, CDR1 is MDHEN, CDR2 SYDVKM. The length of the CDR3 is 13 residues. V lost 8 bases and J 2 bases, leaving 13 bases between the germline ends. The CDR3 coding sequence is TGTGCCAGCGATGGGGGTGCTACCTACGAGCAGTACTTC. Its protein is CASDGGATYEQYF.

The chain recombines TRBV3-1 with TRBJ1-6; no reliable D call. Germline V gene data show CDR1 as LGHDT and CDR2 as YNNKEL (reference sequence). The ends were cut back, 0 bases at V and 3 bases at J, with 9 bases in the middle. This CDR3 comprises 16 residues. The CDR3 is CASSQDTGLYNSPLHF. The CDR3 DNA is TGTGCCAGCAGCCAAGATACCGGGCTCTATAATTCACCCCTCCACTTT. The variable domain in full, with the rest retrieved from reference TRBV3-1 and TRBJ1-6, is DTAVSQTPKYLVTQMGNDKSIKCEQNLGHDTMYWYKQDSKKFLKIMFSYNNKELIINETVPNRFSPKSPDKAHLNLHINSLELGDSAVYFCASSQDTGLYNSPLHFGNGTRLTVT.

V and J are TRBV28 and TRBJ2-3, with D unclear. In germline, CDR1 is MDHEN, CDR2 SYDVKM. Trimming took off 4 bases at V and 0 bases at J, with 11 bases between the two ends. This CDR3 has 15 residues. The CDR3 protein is CASSSTAVSTDTQYF. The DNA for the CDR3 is TGTGCCAGCAGTTCCACCGCAGTTAGCACAGATACGCAGTATTTT. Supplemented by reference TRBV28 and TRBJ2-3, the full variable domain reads DVKVTQSSRYLVKRTGEKVFLECVQDMDHENMFWYRQDPGLGLRLIYFSYDVKMKEKGDIPEGYSVSREKKERFSLILESASTNQTSMYLCASSSTAVSTDTQYFGPGTRLTVL.

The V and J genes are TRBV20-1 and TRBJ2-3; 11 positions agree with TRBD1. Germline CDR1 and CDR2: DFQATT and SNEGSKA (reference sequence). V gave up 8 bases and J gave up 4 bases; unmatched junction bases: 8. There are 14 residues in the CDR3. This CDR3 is CSPIGQGAPDTQYF. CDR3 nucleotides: TGCAGTCCTATCGGACAGGGGGCCCCAGATACGCAGTATTTT.

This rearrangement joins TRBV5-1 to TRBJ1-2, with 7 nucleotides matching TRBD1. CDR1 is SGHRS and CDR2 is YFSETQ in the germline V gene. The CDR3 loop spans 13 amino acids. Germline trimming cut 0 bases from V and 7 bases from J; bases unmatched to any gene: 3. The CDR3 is CASSLGQGSGYTF. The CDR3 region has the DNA TGCGCCAGCAGCTTGGGACAGGGTTCTGGCTACACCTTC.

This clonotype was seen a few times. The CDR3 DNA sequence: TGCGCCAGCAGAGGAATCGGCACTGAAGCTTTCTTT. This encodes CASRGIGTEAFF. The chain uses TRBV10-2 and TRBJ1-1; D is ambiguous. V lost 6 bases and J 4 bases, leaving 9 bases between the germline ends. The CDR3 totals 12 residues. Germline V gene sequence: CDR1 WSHSY, CDR2 SAAADI.

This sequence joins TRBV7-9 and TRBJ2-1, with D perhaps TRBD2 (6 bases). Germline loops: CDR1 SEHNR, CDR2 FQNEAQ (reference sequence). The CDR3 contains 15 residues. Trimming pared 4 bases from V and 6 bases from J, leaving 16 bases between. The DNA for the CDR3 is TGTGCCAGCAGCTCCCTAGCGAATAGGGGCAATGAGCAGTTCTTC. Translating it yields CASSSLANRGNEQFF. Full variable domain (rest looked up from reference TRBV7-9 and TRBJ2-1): DTGVSQNPRHKITKRGQNVTFRCDPISEHNRLYWYRQTLGQGPEFLTYFQNEAQLEKSRLLSDRFSAERPKGSFSTLEIQRTEQGDSAMYLCASSSLANRGNEQFFGPGTRLTVL.

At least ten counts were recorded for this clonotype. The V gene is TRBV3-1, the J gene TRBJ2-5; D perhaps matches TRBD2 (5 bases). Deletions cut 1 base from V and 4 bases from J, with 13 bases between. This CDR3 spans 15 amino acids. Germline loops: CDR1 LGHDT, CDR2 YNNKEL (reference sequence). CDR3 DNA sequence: TGTGCCAGCAGCCAAGTCGGGATAGGAGGAGAGACCCAGTACTTC. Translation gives CASSQVGIGGETQYF.

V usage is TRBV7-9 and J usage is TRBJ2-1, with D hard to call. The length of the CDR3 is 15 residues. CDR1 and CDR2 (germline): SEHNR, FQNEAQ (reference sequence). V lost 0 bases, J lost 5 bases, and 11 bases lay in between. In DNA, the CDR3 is TGTGCCAGCAGCTTAGCCGCGGCCGAAAACAATGAGCAGTTCTTC. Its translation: CASSLAAAENNEQFF. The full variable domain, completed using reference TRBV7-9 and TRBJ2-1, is DTGVSQNPRHKITKRGQNVTFRCDPISEHNRLYWYRQTLGQGPEFLTYFQNEAQLEKSRLLSDRFSAERPKGSFSTLEIQRTEQGDSAMYLCASSLAAAENNEQFFGPGTRLTVL.

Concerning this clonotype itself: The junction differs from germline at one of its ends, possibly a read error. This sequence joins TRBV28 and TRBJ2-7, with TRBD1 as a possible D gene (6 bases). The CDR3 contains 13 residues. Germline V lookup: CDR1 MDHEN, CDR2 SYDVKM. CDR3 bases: TGTACCAGCAATAGGCAGGGGTCCTACGAGCAGTACTTC. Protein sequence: CTSNRQGSYEQYF.

Written as DNA, the CDR3 is TGTGCCAGCAGCGCCGGGACTCCGAACACCGGGGAGCTGTTTTTT. Translating gives CASSAGTPNTGELFF. The chain recombines TRBV12-3 or TRBV12-4 with TRBJ2-2; D may be TRBD2 (6 bases). The CDR3 runs to 15 residues. Trimming pared 6 bases from V and 0 bases from J, leaving 11 bases between.

The CDR3 DNA follows: TGTGCCAGCAGCTTAGCCGGCTGGGATGGGGAGCAGTTCTTC. Translating it yields CASSLAGWDGEQFF. The chain joins TRBV7-6 to TRBJ2-5; no firm D call. The end of the DNA aligns better with TRBJ2-1, so the J call may be wrong. The germline CDR1 and CDR2 sequences are SGHVS and FNYEAQ. The CDR3 spans 14 residues.

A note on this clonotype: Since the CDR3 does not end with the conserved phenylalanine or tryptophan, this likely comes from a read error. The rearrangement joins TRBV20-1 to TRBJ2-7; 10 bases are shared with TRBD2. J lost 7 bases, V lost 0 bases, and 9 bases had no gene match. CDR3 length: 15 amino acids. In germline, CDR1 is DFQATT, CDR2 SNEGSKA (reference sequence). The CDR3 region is CSARDSGLAASEQYS. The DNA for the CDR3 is TGCAGTGCTAGAGATAGTGGACTAGCGGCCTCGGAGCAGTACTCC.

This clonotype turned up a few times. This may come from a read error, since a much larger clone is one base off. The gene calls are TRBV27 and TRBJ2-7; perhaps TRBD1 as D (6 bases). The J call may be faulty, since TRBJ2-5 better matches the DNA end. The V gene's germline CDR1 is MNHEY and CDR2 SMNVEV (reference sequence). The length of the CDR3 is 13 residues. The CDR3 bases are TGTGCCGGCAGGGGAGTTTGGAAAGAGACCCAGTACTTC. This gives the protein CAGRGVWKETQYF.

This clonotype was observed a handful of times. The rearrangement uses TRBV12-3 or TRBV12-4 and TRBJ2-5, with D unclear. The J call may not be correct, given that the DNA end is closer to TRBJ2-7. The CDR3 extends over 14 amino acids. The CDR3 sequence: CASSLAPLSYEQYF. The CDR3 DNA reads TGTGCCAGCAGTTTAGCCCCCCTTTCCTACGAGCAGTACTTC.